This entry is about one T cell receptor (beta chain). Per the germline V gene, CDR1 is SGHDT and CDR2 is YYEEEE. The CDR3 extends over 17 amino acids. V lost 6 bases, J lost 8 bases, and 16 bases stayed unmatched. Thyroid surgery was preceded by no treatment in any patient. Original processing notes: Between-group CDR3 differences, defined by clinicopathological status, yielded a distant-metastasis classifier for papillary thyroid cancer. Using MiXCR, TCRdb reanalyzed the PCR reads. The V and J calls and clone size come from TCRdb's table, not from the authors' own analysis. The data show tens of thousands of clones, less than 20% seen once. The source of the sample is a study of metastatic and nonmetastatic thyroid tumors.

Sequencing used adjacent normal tissue. This sequence originates from a male donor with papillary thyroid cancer or a benign thyroid nodule (not recorded which). Some clones in this sample may be carry-over from other donors' samples. The chain carries TRBV5-6 and TRBJ2-1; 11 nucleotides line up with TRBD2. CDR3 sequence reads: CASKFLAGGFNGDEQFF. Here the CDR3 DNA reads TGTGCCAGCAAATTTTTAGCGGGGGGGTTTAACGGGGATGAGCAGTTCTTC.